A selection of T cell receptor beta chains follows, all from one sample in a study of T-cell memory formation after mild COVID-19. One entry per CDR3 protein results from TCRdb running MiXCR on the 5' RACE reads. Among over 500,000 distinct CDR3 sequences listed, 15% to 20% were seen once. Sequences were obtained from PBMCs or a T cell subset sorted from them (not recorded which). These receptors all come from an adult woman who had mild COVID-19 (a few samples of this study predate the infection). Cell type and time point are not known. Each CDR3 is given with its conserved first and last residue. A D gene is named only where the DNA matches it firmly. Some rows mark clone size as missing; the rest say once, few, many or name a class of expanded clone.

DNA: TGCGCCAGCAGCCAAGATTCGGGAACTAATGAAAAACTGTTTTTT
CDR3: CASSQDSGTNEKLFF
D: -
J: TRBJ1-4
V: TRBV4-1
size: -

DNA: TGTGCCAGCAGCCGGAGGAGGGCAAGGAACACCGGGGAGCTGTTTTTT
CDR3: CASSRRRARNTGELFF
D: -
J: TRBJ2-2
V: TRBV7-8
size: -

DNA: TGTGCCAGTAGTACATGGGACAGGGGGCTCGATGGCTACACCTTC
CDR3: CASSTWDRGLDGYTF
D: TRBD1
J: TRBJ1-2
V: TRBV19
size: -

DNA: TGTGCCAGCAGCTCCTCCGGGACACCGTTTAGTAATAATTCACCCCTCCACTTT
CDR3: CASSSSGTPFSNNSPLHF
D: -
J: TRBJ1-6
V: TRBV7-6
size: -

DNA: TGTTCCAGCAGCATGGGAGGCGAGCAGTACTTC
CDR3: CSSSMGGEQYF
D: -
J: TRBJ2-7
V: TRBV7-9
size: few

DNA: TGCAGTGCCCCGGATACTAGCGGGACGCCAGATACGCAGTATTTT
CDR3: CSAPDTSGTPDTQYF
D: TRBD2
J: TRBJ2-3
V: TRBV20-1
size: few

DNA: TGCAGTGCTTCGGGACTAGTGGCCTACGAGCAGTACTTC
CDR3: CSASGLVAYEQYF
D: TRBD2
J: TRBJ2-7
V: TRBV20-1
size: few

DNA: TGTGCCAGCAGCCTGTTAGGGGACTTAAATCAGCCCCAGCATTTT
CDR3: CASSLLGDLNQPQHF
D: -
J: TRBJ1-5
V: TRBV7-9
size: -

DNA: TGTGCCAGCAGCGGTCTAACCTACGAGCAGTACTTC
CDR3: CASSGLTYEQYF
D: -
J: TRBJ2-7
V: TRBV11-2
size: few

DNA: TGTGCCAGCAGCTTGGACCTCCGGACAGGGAACACTGAAGCTTTCTTT
CDR3: CASSLDLRTGNTEAFF
D: TRBD1
J: TRBJ1-1
V: TRBV7-2
size: -

DNA: TGTGCCAGCTCACCACTGGACTCAAGCTCCTACAATGAGCAGTTCTTC
CDR3: CASSPLDSSSYNEQFF
D: -
J: TRBJ2-1
V: TRBV18
size: -

DNA: TGTGCCAGCAGCCTCAGCGCCCCCACAGATACGCAGTATTTT
CDR3: CASSLSAPTDTQYF
D: -
J: TRBJ2-3
V: TRBV27
size: few

DNA: TGTGCCAGCAGTTTATATTCTAGCGGGAAATACGAGCAGTACTTC
CDR3: CASSLYSSGKYEQYF
D: TRBD2
J: TRBJ2-7
V: TRBV28
size: few

DNA: TGTGCCAGCTCACCACCGCCGGATTCACCCCTCCACTTT
CDR3: CASSPPPDSPLHF
D: -
J: TRBJ1-6
V: TRBV18
size: -

DNA: TGTGCCAGCAGCACACCGGGGTACGAAGCTTTCTTT
CDR3: CASSTPGYEAFF
D: -
J: TRBJ1-1
V: TRBV3-1
size: -

DNA: TGTGCCAGTAGTCTCAGGGGGCATCCCTACGAGCAGTACTTC
CDR3: CASSLRGHPYEQYF
D: TRBD1
J: TRBJ2-7
V: TRBV19
size: few

DNA: TGCAGTGCTAGGGAGGGAGCGGGAGTGGGCTCCTACGAGCAGTACTTC
CDR3: CSAREGAGVGSYEQYF
D: TRBD2
J: TRBJ2-7
V: TRBV20-1
size: -

DNA: TGTGCCAGTGGCGACCAGGGACCCCTCCCTGTCGACGAGCAGTACTTC
CDR3: CASGDQGPLPVDEQYF
D: -
J: TRBJ2-7
V: TRBV19
size: -

DNA: TGTGCCAGTACCCCGTTTGTTCTAGCGGGAGGGGTGTTCGCCGGGGAGCTGTTTTTT
CDR3: CASTPFVLAGGVFAGELFF
D: TRBD2
J: TRBJ2-2
V: TRBV19
size: -

DNA: TGCGCCAGCAGCCAAGGAGACAGGGGCTCCTACGAGCAGTACTTC
CDR3: CASSQGDRGSYEQYF
D: TRBD1
J: TRBJ2-7
V: TRBV4-1
size: -

DNA: TGTGCCAGCAGTTACTCACAGGTACGGACCGGCGAGCAGTACTTC
CDR3: CASSYSQVRTGEQYF
D: -
J: TRBJ2-7
V: TRBV6-2/TRBV6-3
size: few

DNA: TGTGCCAGCAGCTTTTTGGACAGGGGGCAAAAACTGTTTTTT
CDR3: CASSFLDRGQKLFF
D: TRBD1
J: TRBJ1-4
V: TRBV7-9
size: -

DNA: TGCGCCAGCAGCTTCGGAAGAACTTACAATGAGCAGTTCTTC
CDR3: CASSFGRTYNEQFF
D: -
J: TRBJ2-1
V: TRBV5-1
size: -

DNA: TGTGCCAGCAGCTGGCGACAGACTATGAACACTGAAGCTTTCTTT
CDR3: CASSWRQTMNTEAFF
D: -
J: TRBJ1-1
V: TRBV5-4
size: few

DNA: TGTGCCATCAGCGACTTAATAAGCGGCAGCTCCTACGAGCAGTACTTC
CDR3: CAISDLISGSSYEQYF
D: -
J: TRBJ2-7
V: TRBV10-3
size: -

DNA: TGTGCCAGCAGTTTTGCACTAGCGGGAGCCTACGAGCAGTACTTC
CDR3: CASSFALAGAYEQYF
D: TRBD2
J: TRBJ2-7
V: TRBV12-3/TRBV12-4
size: few

DNA: TGTGCCAGCAGTTTAGGGGGACAGGGGCATAAACTGTTTTTT
CDR3: CASSLGGQGHKLFF
D: TRBD1
J: TRBJ1-4
V: TRBV12-3/TRBV12-4
size: -

DNA: TGTGCCAGCAGCTTGGCAGGGTTTATGACAGATACGCAGTATTTT
CDR3: CASSLAGFMTDTQYF
D: -
J: TRBJ2-3
V: TRBV11-1
size: few

DNA: TGCAGCTTCCGTTCCGTCTCCTACAATGAGCAGTTCTTC
CDR3: CSFRSVSYNEQFF
D: -
J: TRBJ2-1
V: TRBV29-1
size: -

DNA: TGCAGCGTCACCGGGACAGGGGTTTTTTGGAACATTCAGTACTTC
CDR3: CSVTGTGVFWNIQYF
D: TRBD1
J: TRBJ2-4
V: TRBV29-1
size: many

DNA: TGTGCCAGCAGTTACTCGATCGGGGAAGAGACCCAGTACTTC
CDR3: CASSYSIGEETQYF
D: -
J: TRBJ2-5
V: TRBV6-5
size: few

DNA: TGTGCCACCAGTGGTACAATCGCCGGGGAGCTGTTTTTT
CDR3: CATSGTIAGELFF
D: -
J: TRBJ2-2
V: TRBV24-1
size: -

DNA: TGTGCCAGCAGGGGAGGACAGGGAGTGAACTATGGCTACACCTTC
CDR3: CASRGGQGVNYGYTF
D: TRBD1
J: TRBJ1-2
V: TRBV2
size: -

DNA: TGTGCCAGCAGCTTAATGGGGGGAAGAGAGACCCAGTACTTC
CDR3: CASSLMGGRETQYF
D: -
J: TRBJ2-5
V: TRBV7-7
size: few

DNA: TGTGCCAGTAGAAAAAGTAGCACAGATACGCAGTATTTT
CDR3: CASRKSSTDTQYF
D: -
J: TRBJ2-3
V: TRBV19
size: -

DNA: TGTGCCAGCAGCTTATTGCCACAGAACACCGGGGAGCTGTTTTTT
CDR3: CASSLLPQNTGELFF
D: -
J: TRBJ2-2
V: TRBV7-2
size: -

DNA: TGCGCCAGCAGCCAAGGGGGGCAGTGGAGAGATACGCAGTATTTT
CDR3: CASSQGGQWRDTQYF
D: -
J: TRBJ2-3
V: TRBV4-1
size: -

DNA: TGTGCCAGCAGCCAAGGACTAGACTTTTCCTACGAGCAGTACTTC
CDR3: CASSQGLDFSYEQYF
D: TRBD2
J: TRBJ2-7
V: TRBV6-2/TRBV6-3
size: -

DNA: TGTGCCAGCAGCCAAGTGTCTCCCAATGAGCAGTTCTTC
CDR3: CASSQVSPNEQFF
D: -
J: TRBJ2-1
V: TRBV3-1
size: -

DNA: TGTGCCACCACGGGAGCGGGGGGGGAGCTGTTTTTT
CDR3: CATTGAGGELFF
D: TRBD2
J: TRBJ2-2
V: TRBV25-1
size: few

DNA: TGTGCCAGCAGTCCACTAGCGGGAGTATTTCGGGCGCAGTATTTT
CDR3: CASSPLAGVFRAQYF
D: TRBD2
J: TRBJ2-3
V: TRBV27
size: -

DNA: TGTGCCAGCAGCTTCAGCTTAATTCCAGGCACAGATACGCAGTATTTT
CDR3: CASSFSLIPGTDTQYF
D: -
J: TRBJ2-3
V: TRBV7-3
size: -

DNA: TGTGCCACCAGCAGGGCAGACAGGGGCCCCTACGAGCAGTACTTC
CDR3: CATSRADRGPYEQYF
D: TRBD1
J: TRBJ2-7
V: TRBV15
size: few

DNA: TGTGCCAGCAGCCAAGGGGAGGGTTTGAACACTGAAGCTTTCTTT
CDR3: CASSQGEGLNTEAFF
D: -
J: TRBJ1-1
V: TRBV4-2
size: few

DNA: TGCGCCAGCAGCTCGGGACAGGGGAACACTGAAGCTTTCTTT
CDR3: CASSSGQGNTEAFF
D: TRBD1
J: TRBJ1-1
V: TRBV5-1
size: many

DNA: TGTGCCAGCAGCTTGGGGGTTGGGCCAGCGTACAATGAGCAGTTCTTC
CDR3: CASSLGVGPAYNEQFF
D: -
J: TRBJ2-1
V: TRBV7-9
size: few

DNA: TGTGCCAGCAGTGATCTCAGTTTTCTATCCTACAATGAGCAGTTCTTC
CDR3: CASSDLSFLSYNEQFF
D: -
J: TRBJ2-1
V: TRBV28
size: once

DNA: TGTGCTTGCAGTGATGGGGGTTACGAGCAGTACTTC
CDR3: CACSDGGYEQYF
D: -
J: TRBJ2-7
V: TRBV2
size: few

DNA: TGCGCCAGCAGCTTGCGGGGGGTGGCAGGGGTGAATCAGCCCCAGCATTTT
CDR3: CASSLRGVAGVNQPQHF
D: -
J: TRBJ1-5
V: TRBV5-1
size: -

DNA: TGTGCTAGTGGTTTGGTACGGCAGGGGAGCAATCAGCCCCAGCATTTT
CDR3: CASGLVRQGSNQPQHF
D: -
J: TRBJ1-5
V: TRBV12-5
size: few

DNA: TGTGCCAGCAGCTTAGGGGGTACAGGGGGATTGGACGAGCAGTACTTC
CDR3: CASSLGGTGGLDEQYF
D: TRBD1
J: TRBJ2-7
V: TRBV7-6
size: -

DNA: TGCAGTGCTAAGGGAGCTACCGAACTTTACGAGCAGTACTTC
CDR3: CSAKGATELYEQYF
D: -
J: TRBJ2-7
V: TRBV20-1
size: -

DNA: TGCGCCAGCACCCCACCCAAACAATCAGGTTCAGTGGGCCCCCTCCCGAACACTGAAGCTTTCTTT
CDR3: CASTPPKQSGSVGPLPNTEAFF
D: -
J: TRBJ1-1
V: TRBV5-1
size: few

DNA: TGTGCCAGCAAACGTACGTCCGCGCTGTCAGATACGCAGTATTTT
CDR3: CASKRTSALSDTQYF
D: -
J: TRBJ2-3
V: TRBV7-2
size: -

DNA: TGCAGCGCTGGGACAGGGAATTTGAACACTGAAGCTTTCTTT
CDR3: CSAGTGNLNTEAFF
D: TRBD1
J: TRBJ1-1
V: TRBV29-1
size: -

DNA: TGCAGTGCTCCAACCTGGGGGACAAGGGAGCTGTTTTTT
CDR3: CSAPTWGTRELFF
D: -
J: TRBJ2-2
V: TRBV20-1
size: few

DNA: TGTGCCAGCAGGAGACAGGGATCCGACAATGAGCAGTTCTTC
CDR3: CASRRQGSDNEQFF
D: TRBD1
J: TRBJ2-1
V: TRBV12-3/TRBV12-4
size: few

DNA: TGTGCCAGCAGTGAACCCAACAATGAGCAGTTCTTC
CDR3: CASSEPNNEQFF
D: -
J: TRBJ2-1
V: TRBV25-1
size: -

DNA: TGTGCCATCAGAAAGCTAGCGGGGGGGCAGGATGAGCAGTTCTTC
CDR3: CAIRKLAGGQDEQFF
D: TRBD2
J: TRBJ2-1
V: TRBV10-3
size: many